These 20 T cell receptor beta chains were sequenced from one sample in a study of blood T cell repertoires in COVID-19. Generated by immunoSEQ multiplex PCR, the TCRdb table keeps only in-frame clones and is missing some. Of 45,000 to 70,000 clones in the sample, under 90% are singletons; the top ten hold 13%. Sequencing input: peripheral blood. Receptors originate from a woman aged 80 or over with acute or convalescent COVID-19.

The rearrangement uses TRBV5-6 and TRBJ2-1, with 7 bases lining up with TRBD1. This CDR3 comprises 15 residues. V was clipped by 1 base and J by 9 bases; unmatched bases: 10. Germline V CDR1 and CDR2: SGHDT, YYEEEE. The CDR3 DNA follows: TGTGCCAGCAGCTTGCTTTTAGGGGGCCACATTGAGCAGTTCTTC. It yields the protein CASSLLLGGHIEQFF.

This clone was detected once. CDR3 in amino acids: CASSYPLQGQPQHF. CDR3 bases: TGTGCCAGCAGTTACCCATTACAGGGACAGCCCCAGCATTTT. The chain couples TRBV6-2 or TRBV6-3 to TRBJ1-5; a possible D gene is TRBD1 (6 bases). The CDR3 length is 14 residues. V was clipped by 2 bases and J by 7 bases, with 12 bases between them. The germline gives CDR1 MNHEY, CDR2 SVGEGT.

V is TRBV4-1 and J is TRBJ1-6, with D unclear. Germline V lookup: CDR1 MGHRA, CDR2 YSYEKL. This CDR3 spans 14 amino acids. V lost 5 bases, J lost 10 bases, and 15 bases lay in between. The CDR3 DNA is TGCGCCAGCAGCGAGGGTTTGTTAGCGTCACCCCTCCACTTT. Translation gives CASSEGLLASPLHF.

The gene calls are TRBV10-2 and TRBJ2-3; a possible D gene is TRBD2 (5 bases). Germline CDR1 is WSHSY and CDR2 is SAAADI. This CDR3 comprises 12 residues. Trimming took off 5 bases at V and 5 bases at J, with 8 bases between the two ends. The CDR3, as DNA: TGCGCCAGCAGTCCCGCGGGAGATACGCAGTATTTT. Its translation: CASSPAGDTQYF.

This CDR3 reads CASMKTGSYNEQFF. CDR3 DNA sequence: TGTGCCAGCATGAAAACAGGCTCCTACAATGAGCAGTTCTTC. The chain couples TRBV6-5 to TRBJ2-1; possible D gene TRBD1, 5 bases. The germline V gene encodes CDR1 MNHEY and CDR2 SVGAGI. The V gene lost 7 bases and the J gene lost 0 bases, with 10 bases spanning the gap. This CDR3 spans 14 amino acids.

The genes are TRBV18 and TRBJ1-1; D is perhaps TRBD1 (6 bases). Per the germline V gene, CDR1 is KGHSH and CDR2 is LQKENI. The CDR3 extends over 14 amino acids. V lost 3 bases to trimming and J lost 1 base, with 9 bases between them. CDR3: CASSPGHQNTEAFF. In DNA, the CDR3 is TGTGCCAGCTCACCGGGACACCAGAACACTGAAGCTTTCTTT.

V usage is TRBV7-9 and J usage is TRBJ1-6; D not certain. The CDR3 length is 15 residues. Germline V lookup: CDR1 SEHNR, CDR2 FQNEAQ (reference sequence). Deletions cut 1 base from V and 11 bases from J, with 15 bases between. This CDR3 is CASSLDPGTYAPLHF. The CDR3 region has the DNA TGTGCCAGCAGCTTAGATCCGGGTACATACGCACCCCTCCACTTT.

The rearrangement links TRBV4-2 to TRBJ2-1; 11 bases line up with TRBD2. The CDR3 covers 16 residues. Losses at the gene ends were 4 bases for V and 10 bases for J; bases not matched to a gene: 12. Per the germline V gene, CDR1 is LGHNA and CDR2 is YNFKEQ. This chain's CDR3 is CASSPRLAGIPQEQFF. The CDR3 DNA follows: TGTGCCAGCAGCCCTCGACTAGCGGGGATACCTCAGGAGCAGTTCTTC.

J is TRBJ1-1 and V is TRBV29-1; TRBD1 matches 10 bases. The V and J ends lost 1 base and 2 bases, in that order; junction bases with no gene match: 4. The CDR3 runs to 15 residues. The germline gives CDR1 SQVTM, CDR2 ANQGSEA. The DNA of the CDR3 is TGCAGCGTTGAAGGGGACAGGGGACATAACACTGAAGCTTTCTTT. Protein sequence: CSVEGDRGHNTEAFF.

This chain joins TRBV11-3 and TRBJ2-1; 8 nucleotides line up with TRBD2. CDR1 and CDR2 from the germline V gene are SGHNT and YENEEA. V shed 0 bases, J shed 2 bases, and the junction held 3 bases outside the gene matches. This CDR3 has 16 amino acids. This chain's CDR3 is CASSLDSGVTYNEQFF. As DNA, the CDR3 is TGTGCCAGCAGCTTAGATAGCGGGGTGACCTACAATGAGCAGTTCTTC.

This chain connects TRBV4-1 to TRBJ2-1, with 10 bases identical to TRBD2. The V segment lost 3 bases and the J segment 10 bases; nucleotides outside the gene matches: 15. The CDR3 is 17 amino acids. Germline CDR1 and CDR2: MGHRA and YSYEKL. The CDR3 bases are TGCGCCAGCAGCCAGCCAACGCGGGAGCGGGGGGGTGGGGAGCAGTTCTTC. Amino acids: CASSQPTRERGGGEQFF.

The chain has TRBV5-1 and TRBJ1-1; no definite D call. V was pared by 0 bases and J by 5 bases, with 8 bases between. Germline V gives CDR1 SGHRS, CDR2 YFSETQ. CDR3 size: 13 residues. CDR3: CASSLERGTEAFF. In DNA, the CDR3 is TGCGCCAGCAGCTTGGAAAGAGGGACTGAAGCTTTCTTT.

This clone was detected once. The chain carries TRBV18 and TRBJ2-7; possibly TRBD1 for D (5 bases). Germline CDR1 reads KGHSH; CDR2 reads LQKENI. The CDR3 runs 14 residues. The V gene lost 2 bases and the J gene lost 2 bases, with 10 bases spanning the gap. The CDR3 region has the DNA TGTGCCAGCTCACCAGTGACAGAAGCCTACGAGCAGTACTTC. It yields the protein CASSPVTEAYEQYF.

The CDR3 spells CASSSTDTQYF. Here the CDR3 DNA reads TGTGCCAGCAGCTCCACAGATACGCAGTATTTT. The chain joins TRBV6-5 to TRBJ2-3; D ambiguous. Trimming removed 6 bases at V and 2 bases at J, with 3 bases between. Germline-derived CDR1 and CDR2 are MNHEY and SVGAGI. The CDR3 covers 11 residues.

This chain joins TRBV20-1 and TRBJ1-4; no firm D call. The CDR3 totals 14 residues. From germline, CDR1 is DFQATT and CDR2 SNEGSKA (reference sequence). Trimming pared 3 bases from V and 7 bases from J, leaving 15 bases between. The chain's CDR3 is CSASTSTMGEKLFF. CDR3 DNA sequence: TGCAGTGCTAGTACTAGCACGATGGGTGAAAAACTGTTTTTT.

The chain recombines TRBV3-1 (or the pseudogene TRBV3-2) with TRBJ2-3; TRBD2 matches at 7 bases. CDR1 is LGHDT and CDR2 is YNNKEL in the germline V gene (reference sequence). Trimming cost V 0 bases and J 2 bases; bases outside gene matches: 5. This CDR3 contains 16 residues. CDR3 nucleotide sequence: TGTGCCAGCAGCCAAGAGGGTAGCGGGCTCACAGATACGCAGTATTTT. It encodes CASSQEGSGLTDTQYF.

The genes are TRBV6-4 and TRBJ1-6; TRBD1 aligns across 10 bases. CDR3 length: 15 amino acids. Germline CDR1 MRHNA, CDR2 SNTAGT. Germline trimming cut 6 bases from V and 10 bases from J; bases unmatched to any gene: 9. CDR3 bases: TGTGCCAGCAGCTTCGGGACAGGGGTTGAGTCACCCCTCCACTTT. This sequence encodes CASSFGTGVESPLHF.

The chain carries TRBV15 and TRBJ1-4; 9 bases match TRBD1. The germline CDR1 and CDR2 sequences are LNHNV and YYDKDF (reference sequence). Trimming took 4 bases from V and 8 from J; bases not matched to a gene: 17. The CDR3 is made up of 18 amino acids. The chain's CDR3 is CATSTARSDRGIWEKLFF. DNA of the CDR3: TGTGCCACCAGCACCGCGAGATCCGACAGGGGGATTTGGGAAAAACTGTTTTTT.

This clone is a singleton in its sample. The CDR3 here is CASSPVGAQETQYF. DNA of the CDR3: TGTGCCAGCAGCCCCGTGGGGGCGCAAGAGACCCAGTACTTC. V is TRBV7-8 and J is TRBJ2-5; weak D call: TRBD1 (6 bases). The CDR3 is made up of 14 amino acids. Germline V lookup: CDR1 SGHVS, CDR2 FQNEAQ. V lost 5 bases and J lost 2, with 12 bases in between.

The chain couples TRBV27 to TRBJ1-2; possible D gene TRBD1, 6 bases. Germline V gene sequence: CDR1 MNHEY, CDR2 SMNVEV (reference sequence). V was shortened by 6 bases and J by 4 bases, with 15 bases between the two germline ends. The CDR3 is made up of 14 amino acids. The CDR3 DNA sequence: TGTGCCAGCAGGGGGACGGGAGGGGGCTATGGCTACACCTTC. It codes for CASRGTGGGYGYTF.